This entry concerns a single T cell receptor beta chain. Its antigen is unknown. No much larger clonotype is one base removed from it; base qualities were not supplied. This sample stems from a study of T cell responses to AZD1222 COVID-19 vaccine (dated by TCRdb to about 2021). In terms of the full investigation: A total of around 240 trial participants underwent TCR sequencing, of whom approximately 210 received two doses of AZD1222 and about 25 received two doses of the MenACWY control vaccine. Trial participants were enrolled by age into subgroups of 18-55, 56-69 and 70-plus years, and about 150, 27 and 61 TCR-sequenced participants, respectively, were included in these subgroups.

What the research found in general, with its limitations: In the small 56-69-year group, the increase in depth fell short of significance, most likely because of low power. Vaccine-associated CD4 TCRs spanned the whole spike protein, with dominant responses in regions 160-218 and 743-854. Nearly half of unique spike-specific TCRs reportedly recognized epitopes outside regions mutated in the B.1.351 and B.1.1.7 variants. Participants were mostly white British, with more females than males. The authors suggested clonal diversity may have been underestimated. Spike-specific TCR breadth and depth rose significantly after two AZD1222 doses compared with day 0 and with MenACWY recipients. Conclusions about previously exposed vaccinees are limited because only a handful of AZD1222 recipients were SARS-CoV-2 seropositive at baseline. No day 14 peak-response samples were available, so repertoires were characterized only after the peak T cell response.

The CDR3 regions of human TCRbeta chains were subjected to immunosequencing. In the source study's methods: TCRs in the repertoires were matched against a reference library of SARS-CoV-2-specific TCRs that had been generated with the MIRA antigen-specificity platform. Breadth was defined as the fraction of unique TCRs that were SARS-CoV-2-associated. Depth was defined as the fraction of total T cells that were SARS-CoV-2-associated. Using the MIRA data, each spike-specific TCR was assigned both to the spike region to which the TCR was reactive and to a CD4 or CD8 class. Log10-transformed breadth and depth values were compared by one-way ANOVA with Sidak's multiple comparisons tests. TCRdb retrieved this table from immuneACCESS and kept in-frame rearrangements only. Not all clones are present; in checked studies, unresolved V genes account for under half, and no reason is known for the remainder. The DNA gave D and trimming, while V, J and clone size come from that table. The sample profile shows more than 120,000 clones; roughly 86% of them were found once. The ten largest account for about 5.4% of the sample.

From the cysteine through the phenylalanine, the CDR3 covers 18 amino acids. Only the CDR3 DNA stays, 54 bases, in frame from base 1. In the germline V gene, CDR1 corresponds to SGHDT and CDR2 to YYEEEE. Here V drops 0 bases and J drops 5 bases, and the junction holds 14 bases not matched to any gene. What the time point label conveys for this sample: about 28 days (+/-7) after the second vaccine dose. The treatment or condition label on this specimen signifies: meningococcal conjugate vaccine given as trial control. Vaccinee samples came from UK trials COV001 and COV002, including a single-blind randomized controlled phase 2/3 trial of AZD1222 (ChAdOx1 nCoV-19) in healthy adults. Trial participant PBMC samples were collected at day 0 and day 28 after the second dose for TCRbeta chain sequencing.

This specimen consisted of peripheral blood, obtained 28 days after the second dose of the MenACWY control vaccine. This sequence uses TRBV5-6 and TRBJ2-1; 7 of the junction bases match TRBD1. The TCR was taken from an adult who received the MenACWY meningococcal vaccine as a control. The DNA reads TGTGCCAGCAGCTTGGAACGATTATACCGGGACAGAGACAATGAGCAGTTCTTC. This sequence encodes CASSLERLYRDRDNEQFF.